The 19 T cell receptor beta chains listed next were all sequenced from one sample in a study of blood T cell repertoires in COVID-19 (TCRdb year 2020). The library was built by means of the immunoSEQ multiplex PCR assay. TCRdb took over this immuneACCESS table, retaining in-frame rearrangements with V and J assigned. Such tables are incomplete; in checked studies, under half of the missing clones stem from an unresolved V gene, and the remainder is unexplained. In all, the sample holds around 30,000 clones, and approximately 86% of those were seen once. The top ten hold just over 5.5% of the sample. Sequenced: peripheral blood. Receptors originate from a woman over 75 with active or convalescent COVID-19.

This clone appeared a single time. The gene calls are TRBV10-3 and TRBJ2-7, with D possibly TRBD1 on 6 matching bases. The CDR3 runs 16 residues. The V end was cut by 0 bases, the J end by 2 bases, with 14 bases between. Per germline, CDR1 ENHRY and CDR2 SYGVKD. In DNA form, the CDR3 reads TGTGCCATCAGTGAGTCTAGCCTGGGACAAGCCTACGAGCAGTACTTC. Protein sequence: CAISESSLGQAYEQYF.

This chain joins TRBV29-1 and TRBJ1-1, with a possible D match to TRBD1 (6 bases). This CDR3 is built from 13 residues. V was clipped by 6 bases and J by 5 bases, with 16 bases between them. Germline loops: CDR1 SQVTM, CDR2 ANQGSEA. The CDR3 here is CSVLRGGPTEAFF. CDR3 nucleotides: TGCAGCGTGCTGAGAGGGGGTCCAACTGAAGCTTTCTTT.

On this clone: One end of the junction is discordant with germline, which a read error may explain. The CDR3 is CASSSLRGSSEQYF. The CDR3 DNA is TGTGCCAGCAGCTCCCTGAGGGGGTCCTCCGAGCAGTACTTC. V gene TRBV5-5 combines with J gene TRBJ2-7; D is perhaps TRBD1 (6 bases). The CDR3 has 14 amino acids. Germline V lookup: CDR1 SGHKS, CDR2 YYEKEE (reference sequence).

This clone has a handful of counts. V and J are TRBV6-6 and TRBJ2-7; TRBD2 matches 11 bases. The CDR3 spans 15 residues. The V segment lost 5 bases and the J segment 2 bases; nucleotides outside the gene matches: 5. The germline V gene has CDR1 MNHNY and CDR2 SVGAGI (reference sequence). For the CDR3, the DNA is TGTGCCAGCAGTCCTCGGACTAGCGGGCCCTACGAGCAGTACTTC. Its translation: CASSPRTSGPYEQYF.

The genes are TRBV5-4 and TRBJ2-7, with D perhaps TRBD2 (5 bases). Germline V gives CDR1 SGHNT, CDR2 YYREEE (reference sequence). The CDR3 consists of 14 residues. Deletions cut 5 bases from V and 0 bases from J, with 12 bases between. In nucleotides, the CDR3 is TGTGCCAGCAGTCTATCCGGGAACTCCTACGAGCAGTACTTC. Translation gives CASSLSGNSYEQYF. Drawing the rest from reference TRBV5-4 and TRBJ2-7, the complete variable domain is ETGVTQSPTHLIKTRGQQVTLRCSSQSGHNTVSWYQQALGQGPQFIFQYYREEENGRGNFPPRFSGLQFPNYSSELNVNALELDDSALYLCASSLSGNSYEQYFGPGTRLTVT.

This sequence joins TRBV2 and TRBJ2-2, with a tentative D call TRBD1 (6 bases). Between the trimmed V and J ends, which lost 6 bases and 2 bases, there was a span of 13 bases. The germline V gene encodes CDR1 SNHLY and CDR2 FYNNEI. The CDR3 runs to 15 residues. In DNA, the CDR3 is TGTGCCAGCAGGAAACTACAGGGTAACACCGGGGAGCTGTTTTTT. Its translation: CASRKLQGNTGELFF.

The CDR3 spells CASSQREGGEKLFF. CDR3 coding DNA: TGTGCCAGCAGCCAAAGGGAGGGGGGAGAAAAACTGTTTTTT. V usage is TRBV3-1 (or the pseudogene TRBV3-2) and J usage is TRBJ1-4, with D tentatively TRBD1 (6 bases). CDR3 size: 14 residues. Germline assignment: CDR1 LGHDT and CDR2 YNNKEL (reference sequence). V was shortened by 2 bases and J by 8 bases, with 12 bases between the two germline ends.

The V call is TRBV3-1 (or the pseudogene TRBV3-2), the J call TRBJ1-2, with D uncertain. Germline loops: CDR1 LGHDT, CDR2 YNNKEL (reference sequence). The V and J ends lost 1 base and 4 bases respectively, with 7 bases between them. CDR3 length equals 13 residues. Written as DNA, the CDR3 is TGTGCCAGCAGCCAAGGGAGCCCCTATGGCTACACCTTC. Protein product: CASSQGSPYGYTF.

The chain has TRBV5-1 and TRBJ2-3, with D unclear. The CDR3 has 12 amino acids. V was cut by 0 bases and J by 14 bases, with 13 bases left in between. In germline, CDR1 is SGHRS, CDR2 YFSETQ. The CDR3 sequence is CASSLGANHRYF. The CDR3 DNA reads TGCGCCAGCAGCTTGGGGGCGAATCACCGGTATTTT.

J is TRBJ1-1 and V is TRBV19; perhaps TRBD1 as D (6 bases). The CDR3 spans 14 residues. V was pared by 3 bases and J by 5 bases, with 13 bases between. Germline V gene data show CDR1 as LNHDA and CDR2 as SQIVND (reference sequence). CDR3 in amino acids: CASSITGGWTEAFF. The CDR3 nucleotides read TGTGCCAGTAGTATCACGGGGGGCTGGACTGAAGCTTTCTTT. Combining the CDR3 with reference TRBV19 and TRBJ1-1 gives the whole variable domain DGGITQSPKYLFRKEGQNVTLSCEQNLNHDAMYWYRQDPGQGLRLIYYSQIVNDFQKGDIAEGYSVSREKKESFPLTVTSAQKNPTAFYLCASSITGGWTEAFFGQGTRLTVV.

V gene TRBV6-2 or TRBV6-3 combines with J gene TRBJ1-1; TRBD1 aligns across 8 bases. After removal of 6 bases from V and 6 bases from J, the junction contained 6 bases not matched to a gene. The germline V gene has CDR1 MNHEY and CDR2 SVGEGT. The CDR3 is 13 residues long. The CDR3 coding sequence is TGTGCCAGCAGCCTCCAGGGGGCATCTGAAGCTTTCTTT. Its translation is CASSLQGASEAFF.

The chain employs TRBV3-1 (or the pseudogene TRBV3-2) and TRBJ1-6; no clear D. Between the trimmed V and J ends, which lost 4 bases and 6 bases, there was a span of 4 bases. The CDR3 extends over 12 amino acids. Germline CDR1 LGHDT, CDR2 YNNKEL (reference sequence). The CDR3 DNA is TGTGCCAGCAGCCCCTCTAATTCACCCCTCCACTTT. Translated, it gives CASSPSNSPLHF.

V and J are TRBV11-2 and TRBJ2-5; 8 bases are shared with TRBD2. With 5 bases clipped from V and 1 base from J, the junction kept 6 bases outside the gene matches. CDR1 and CDR2 from the germline V gene are SGHAT and FQNNGV. CDR3 length: 15 residues. The CDR3 spells CASSPTGLAQETQYF. CDR3 nucleotide sequence: TGTGCCAGCAGCCCTACCGGACTAGCCCAAGAGACCCAGTACTTC.

The J gene is TRBJ2-5, the V gene TRBV7-2, with 7 nucleotides matching TRBD1. V shed 4 bases, J shed 2 bases, and the junction held 10 bases outside the gene matches. The CDR3 has 16 residues. Germline V gene sequence: CDR1 SGHTA, CDR2 FQGNSA. CDR3 bases: TGTGCCAGCAGCTCCCAGGCTCGACAGGGACAAGAGACCCAGTACTTC. It translates to CASSSQARQGQETQYF.

The chain couples TRBV5-1 to TRBJ2-3; D call uncertain. Germline V gene lookup returns CDR1 SGHRS and CDR2 YFSETQ. This CDR3 comprises 14 residues. Trimming removed 2 bases at V and 2 bases at J, with 9 bases between. The CDR3 DNA sequence: TGCGCCAGCAGCTTAAGCCCTCACACAGATACGCAGTATTTT. It codes for CASSLSPHTDTQYF.

The CDR3 is CASRMGATNEKLFF. CDR3 nucleotides: TGTGCCAGCAGGATGGGGGCTACTAATGAAAAACTGTTTTTT. The gene calls are TRBV3-1 (or the pseudogene TRBV3-2) and TRBJ1-4, with a possible D match to TRBD1 (6 bases). This CDR3 has 14 amino acids. With 6 bases removed from V and 2 bases from J, the gap between germline ends came to 10 bases. Germline V gives CDR1 LGHDT, CDR2 YNNKEL (reference sequence).

In DNA, the CDR3 is TGTGCCAGCAGCCAACGGACTAGCGGGAGCTACAATGAGCAGTTCTTC. It encodes CASSQRTSGSYNEQFF. The V and J genes are TRBV7-2 and TRBJ2-1; the match to TRBD2 covers 13 bases. The CDR3 has 16 amino acids. CDR1 SGHTA and CDR2 FQGNSA come from the germline V gene. The V segment lost 5 bases and the J segment 3 bases; nucleotides outside the gene matches: 4.

This clone has a single count. The chain joins TRBV18 to TRBJ2-1, with D unresolved. This CDR3 comprises 16 residues. From germline, CDR1 is KGHSH and CDR2 LQKENI. V shed 6 bases and J shed 0 bases, with 15 bases lying between them. The CDR3 nucleotides are TGTGCCAGCTCCCCAGACTGGCTGACCTCCTACAATGAGCAGTTCTTC. Translating gives CASSPDWLTSYNEQFF.

The chain links TRBV23-1 to TRBJ2-7, with TRBD1 matching 10 bases. TRBV23-1 qualifies as an ORF whose function is uncertain. The CDR3 runs to 15 residues. V lost 6 bases to trimming and J lost 1 base; unmatched junction nucleotides: 6. CDR3 nucleotide sequence: TGCGCCAGCAGAACGGACAGGGGGAATTCCTACGAGCAGTACTTC. Translation: CASRTDRGNSYEQYF.